This paragraph reports one TCR beta chain. The data were obtained in a study of control samples from healthy donors and cancer patients. Sequencing used immunoSEQ multiplex PCR; TCRdb keeps in-frame clones, though not all of them. This sample has 100,000 or so clones, with 80% to 90% found just once. V lost 8 bases and J lost 0, with 22 bases in between. CDR1 is MNHEY, CDR2 SMNVEV, per germline (reference sequence). The CDR3 has 17 amino acids. The chain employs TRBV27 and TRBJ1-1, with D maybe TRBD1 (5 bases). Specimen: blood. The origin of this receptor is a woman aged 45-60 years in good health. The CDR3 bases are TGTGCCAGCCCTTACATGGGACCTCGATATCTGAACACTGAAGCTTTCTTT. Translation: CASPYMGPRYLNTEAFF.